These 11 T cell receptor beta chains originate from one sample sequenced in a study of cytomegalovirus exposure and HLA in healthy donors. Both 60 Vbeta primers and 13 Jbeta primers went into the PCR. Method: immunoSEQ multiplex PCR; TCRdb's copy keeps in-frame clones and lacks some. This table holds around 200,000 clones, approximately 80% found once. Material: PBMCs. The receptors were sampled from a boy aged 10-17 years in good health and CMV-seronegative.

The chain joins TRBV4-1 to TRBJ1-1, with TRBD1 matching 9 bases. The CDR3 is 14 residues long. The germline CDR1 and CDR2 sequences are MGHRA and YSYEKL. V lost 4 bases and J lost 1; bases outside the gene matches: 1. The CDR3 DNA reads TGCGCCAGCAGCCGGGGACAGGGGAACACTGAAGCTTTCTTT. It yields the protein CASSRGQGNTEAFF.

This clone was seen a single time. V usage is TRBV6-5 and J usage is TRBJ1-5; 8 bases are a match to TRBD1. Germline V gene data show CDR1 as MNHEY and CDR2 as SVGAGI. J was trimmed by 2 bases and V by 5 bases; bases with no gene match: 5. CDR3 size: 15 residues. DNA of the CDR3: TGTGCCAGCAGTGGACAGGGACAGGGCAATCAGCCCCAGCATTTT. Translated: CASSGQGQGNQPQHF.

The V gene is TRBV5-6, the J gene TRBJ1-2; 9 nucleotides agree with TRBD1. Germline lookup yields CDR1 SGHDT and CDR2 YYEEEE. Trimming cost V 4 bases and J 8 bases; bases outside gene matches: 15. The CDR3 is 16 amino acids. The CDR3: CASSLLWSTGGGGYTF. DNA for the CDR3: TGTGCCAGCAGCCTCCTCTGGTCGACAGGGGGTGGCGGCTACACCTTC.

This clone has just a few counts. The chain uses TRBV30 and TRBJ1-1; the D gene is possibly TRBD1 (5 bases). The CDR3 consists of 12 residues. The V end was cut by 5 bases, the J end by 10 bases, with 17 bases between. Germline V gives CDR1 GTSNPN, CDR2 SVGIG (reference sequence). CDR3 loop: CAWLSRARSAFF. The CDR3 DNA reads as TGTGCCTGGCTTTCCAGGGCGAGATCAGCTTTCTTT.

The chain couples TRBV4-1 to TRBJ1-5; the D gene is possibly TRBD1 (5 bases). The germline gives CDR1 MGHRA, CDR2 YSYEKL. The CDR3 is 17 amino acids. Deletions cut 0 bases from V and 7 bases from J, with 19 bases between. CDR3 loop: CASSQDLGTGGRQPQHF. The CDR3 DNA reads TGCGCCAGCAGCCAAGATCTTGGTACGGGGGGAAGGCAGCCCCAGCATTTT.

This sequence joins TRBV5-1 and TRBJ1-1; no clear D gene. Deletions cut 3 bases from V and 11 bases from J, with 17 bases between. Germline V gene lookup returns CDR1 SGHRS and CDR2 YFSETQ. CDR3 size: 13 residues. This chain's CDR3 is CASSSDPGGKAFF. CDR3 in DNA: TGCGCCAGCAGCTCCGACCCAGGTGGAAAGGCTTTCTTT. The complete variable domain, with remaining parts taken from reference TRBV5-1 and TRBJ1-1, reads KAGVTQTPRYLIKTRGQQVTLSCSPISGHRSVSWYQQTPGQGLQFLFEYFSETQRNKGNFPGRFSGRQFSNSRSEMNVSTLELGDSALYLCASSSDPGGKAFFGQGTRLTVV.

This chain joins TRBV28 and TRBJ1-2; tentative D call: TRBD1 (5 bases). The germline V and J ends were trimmed by 6 bases and 4 bases, with 12 bases remaining between them. Germline V lookup: CDR1 MDHEN, CDR2 SYDVKM. The CDR3 loop spans 13 amino acids. CDR3 sequence reads: CASSPGLLYGYTF. In nucleotides, the CDR3 is TGTGCCAGCAGCCCAGGGTTGCTCTATGGCTACACCTTC.

The rearrangement links TRBV5-1 to TRBJ2-1, with 7 bases identical to TRBD2. Unmatched junction bases numbered 6, after V lost 4 bases and J lost 2 bases. CDR3 length equals 15 residues. Germline loops: CDR1 SGHRS, CDR2 YFSETQ. The CDR3 region has the DNA TGCGCCAGCAGCCGAGAGCGGGGCACCTACAATGAGCAGTTCTTC. This gives the protein CASSRERGTYNEQFF.

The V gene is TRBV25-1, the J gene TRBJ1-3; D is possibly TRBD1 (5 bases). The CDR3 is 14 amino acids. From germline, CDR1 is MGHDK and CDR2 SYGVNS. V gave up 6 bases and J gave up 1 base, with 10 bases separating them. DNA of the CDR3: TGTGCCAGCAGCCACAGGAGTTCTGGAAACACCATATATTTT. It specifies CASSHRSSGNTIYF.

J is TRBJ2-1 and V is TRBV2; 11 nucleotides line up with TRBD2. Germline V gene data show CDR1 as SNHLY and CDR2 as FYNNEI. The CDR3 contains 16 residues. The V and J ends lost 5 bases and 3 bases, in that order; junction bases with no gene match: 6. The CDR3 DNA reads as TGTGCCAGCAGTCCAACGACTAGCGGGATCTACAATGAGCAGTTCTTC. Translating it yields CASSPTTSGIYNEQFF.

The sample holds one count of this clone. J is TRBJ2-5 and V is TRBV4-1; 8 nucleotides match TRBD2. This CDR3 is built from 15 residues. V dropped 2 bases and J dropped 5; count of bases not matched to a gene: 7. Germline V CDR1 and CDR2: MGHRA, YSYEKL. The CDR3 sequence: CASSQLGLAGETQYF. As DNA, the CDR3 is TGCGCCAGCAGCCAACTTGGCCTAGCGGGTGAGACCCAGTACTTC.